The 9 T cell receptor beta chains below come from one sample, sequenced in a study of glioma-infiltrating T cells after dendritic cell vaccination. Described time point: after dendritic cell vaccination, including at tumor progression/relapse. TCRdb's copy holds only in-frame clones and misses some; the assay was immunoSEQ multiplex PCR. The table records tens of thousands of clones, around 85% of them present only once. The specimen was blood, collected after dendritic cell vaccination. The receptors stem from a human donor with glioblastoma.

J is TRBJ2-1 and V is TRBV5-1; TRBD1 aligns across 7 bases. Germline assignment: CDR1 SGHRS and CDR2 YFSETQ. Trimming cost V 3 bases and J 8 bases; bases outside gene matches: 8. The CDR3 totals 14 residues. The CDR3 loop reads CASSSVTGWDEQFF. The CDR3 nucleotides are TGCGCCAGCAGCTCCGTGACAGGGTGGGATGAGCAGTTCTTC.

The sample holds one count of this clone. The rearrangement uses TRBV5-1 and TRBJ1-2; 7 nucleotides line up with TRBD1. From germline, CDR1 is SGHRS and CDR2 YFSETQ. CDR3 length equals 17 residues. With V trimmed by 4 bases and J by 4 bases, 16 bases remained unmatched. The CDR3 nucleotides read TGCGCCAGCAGCCCACGAATCCGACAGGGAGGAAGCTATGGCTACACCTTC. This sequence encodes CASSPRIRQGGSYGYTF.

The chain's CDR3 is CASTTGSEAFF. The CDR3 DNA follows: TGTGCCAGCACTACAGGGTCCGAAGCTTTCTTT. The V gene is TRBV2, the J gene TRBJ1-1; D perhaps matches TRBD1 (6 bases). V dropped 7 bases and J dropped 8 bases, with 11 bases sitting between them. From germline, CDR1 is SNHLY and CDR2 FYNNEI. The CDR3 contains 11 residues.

The V and J genes are TRBV28 and TRBJ2-7, with 7 bases fitting TRBD2. The CDR3 has 15 amino acids. V lost 2 bases to trimming and J lost 0 bases; unmatched junction nucleotides: 4. Germline V lookup: CDR1 MDHEN, CDR2 SYDVKM. The CDR3 region is CASSLIRDYSYEQYF. The CDR3 DNA reads as TGTGCCAGCAGTTTAATTCGGGACTACTCCTACGAGCAGTACTTC.

This chain connects TRBV5-1 to TRBJ1-5; tentative D call: TRBD1 (5 bases). The length of the CDR3 is 15 residues. The germline V gene has CDR1 SGHRS and CDR2 YFSETQ. Trimming removed 6 bases from V and 2 bases from J, with 15 bases in between. The CDR3 reads CASKSGVEGNQPQHF. For the CDR3, the DNA is TGCGCCAGCAAATCGGGGGTTGAGGGCAATCAGCCCCAGCATTTT.

The chain has TRBV5-4 and TRBJ1-2, with a weak D call TRBD1 (6 bases). This CDR3 region has 17 residues. Germline values: CDR1 SGHNT, CDR2 YYREEE (reference sequence). V was pared by 2 bases and J by 4 bases, with 21 bases between. CDR3 loop: CASSFLTSGEGVYGYTF. The CDR3 DNA follows: TGTGCCAGCAGCTTCTTGACTTCAGGGGAGGGGGTCTATGGCTACACCTTC.

The chain couples TRBV19 to TRBJ2-7, with 7 bases fitting TRBD2. Germline CDR1 is LNHDA and CDR2 is SQIVND (reference sequence). V gave up 6 bases and J gave up 4 bases; unmatched junction bases: 9. The CDR3 has 14 residues. The CDR3 DNA sequence: TGTGCCAGTAGAGGGAGGGGTGAAGGTTACGAGCAGTACTTC. This gives the protein CASRGRGEGYEQYF.

V gene TRBV11-1 combines with J gene TRBJ2-7, with 14 bases identical to TRBD2. Trimming took 1 base from V and 7 from J; bases not matched to a gene: 12. The CDR3 covers 18 residues. The germline V gene encodes CDR1 SGHAT and CDR2 FQDESV (reference sequence). CDR3 protein: CASSLDPPTSGGAIEQYF. In DNA, the CDR3 is TGTGCCAGCAGCTTAGACCCCCCGACTAGCGGGGGGGCCATTGAGCAGTACTTC.

In its sample, this clone ranks as medium-sized. The chain couples TRBV18 to TRBJ2-7, with TRBD1 matching over 8 bases. V was clipped by 3 bases and J by 4 bases; unmatched bases: 8. This CDR3 is built from 15 residues. In germline, CDR1 is KGHSH, CDR2 LQKENI. CDR3 bases: TGTGCCAGCTCACCGCCGGACAGGGCCAATTACGAGCAGTACTTC. It codes for CASSPPDRANYEQYF.